This note documents a single T cell receptor (beta chain) sequence. This CDR3 contains 16 residues. The germline gives CDR1 MDHEN, CDR2 SYDVKM. V was clipped by 2 bases and J by 4 bases, with 14 bases between them. Sequencing used immunoSEQ multiplex PCR; TCRdb keeps in-frame clones, though not all of them. The sample records roughly 26,000 clones, over 75% being singletons. This entry comes from a study of preoperative IRX-2 immunotherapy in early breast cancer. Treatment reported: preoperative locoregional IRX-2 cytokine immunotherapy. Preoperative locoregional IRX-2 cytokine immunotherapy was tested in the phase Ib source study.

The sequences come from lymph node tissue, collected after IRX-2 immunotherapy. The chain carries TRBV28 and TRBJ2-2; D not certain. The receptor was derived from a human donor with breast cancer. CDR3 sequence: CASSLDPLMGTGELFF. The CDR3 coding sequence is TGTGCCAGCAGTTTAGACCCCTTGATGGGCACCGGGGAGCTGTTTTTT.